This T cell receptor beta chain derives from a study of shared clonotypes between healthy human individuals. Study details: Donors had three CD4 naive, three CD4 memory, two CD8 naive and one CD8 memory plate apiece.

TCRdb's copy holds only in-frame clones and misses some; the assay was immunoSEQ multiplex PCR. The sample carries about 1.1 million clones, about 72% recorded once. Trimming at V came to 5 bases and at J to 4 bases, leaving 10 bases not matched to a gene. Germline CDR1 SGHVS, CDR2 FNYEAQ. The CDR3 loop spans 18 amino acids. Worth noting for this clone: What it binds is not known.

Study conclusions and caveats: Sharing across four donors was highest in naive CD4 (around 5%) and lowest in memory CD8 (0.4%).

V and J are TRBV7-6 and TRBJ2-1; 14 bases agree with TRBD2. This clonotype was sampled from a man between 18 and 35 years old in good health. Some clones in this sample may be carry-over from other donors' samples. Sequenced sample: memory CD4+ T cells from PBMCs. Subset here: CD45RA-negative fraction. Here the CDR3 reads CASSRNLRTSGRYNEQFF. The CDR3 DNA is TGTGCCAGCAGCCGAAACCTACGGACTAGCGGGAGGTACAATGAGCAGTTCTTC.